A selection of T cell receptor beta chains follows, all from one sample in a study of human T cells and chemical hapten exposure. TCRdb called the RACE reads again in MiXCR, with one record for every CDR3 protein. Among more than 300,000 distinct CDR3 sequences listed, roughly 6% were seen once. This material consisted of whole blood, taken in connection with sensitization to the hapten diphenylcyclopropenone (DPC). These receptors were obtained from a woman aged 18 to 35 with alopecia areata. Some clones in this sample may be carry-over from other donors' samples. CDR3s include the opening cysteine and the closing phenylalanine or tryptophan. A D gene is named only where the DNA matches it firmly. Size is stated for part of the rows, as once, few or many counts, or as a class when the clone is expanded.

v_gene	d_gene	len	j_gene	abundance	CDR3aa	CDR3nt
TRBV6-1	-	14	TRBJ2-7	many	CASIRGLPSYEQYF	TGTGCCAGCATACGGGGTCTACCCTCCTACGAGCAGTACTTC
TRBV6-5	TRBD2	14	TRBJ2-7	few	CASSTTAGVGEQYF	TGTGCCAGCTCCACTACCGCGGGGGTGGGTGAGCAGTACTTC
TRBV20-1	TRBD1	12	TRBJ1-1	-	CSASSPGQEAFF	TGCAGTGCTAGTAGTCCGGGACAGGAAGCTTTCTTT
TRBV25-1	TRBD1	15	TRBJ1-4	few	CASGSLTGVNEKLFF	TGTGCCAGCGGATCTTTGACAGGGGTTAATGAAAAACTGTTTTTT
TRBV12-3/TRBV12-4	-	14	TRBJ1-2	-	CASSPGTDNYGYTF	TGTGCCAGCAGTCCTGGAACGGACAACTATGGCTACACCTTC
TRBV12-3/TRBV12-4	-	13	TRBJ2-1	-	CATQGLAGNEQFF	TGTGCCACCCAAGGGCTAGCTGGTAATGAGCAGTTCTTC
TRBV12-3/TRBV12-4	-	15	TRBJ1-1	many	CASSFVLITKGEAFF	TGTGCCAGCAGTTTCGTCCTAATAACAAAGGGGGAAGCTTTCTTT
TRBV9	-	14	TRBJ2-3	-	CASSVEGSTDTQYF	TGTGCCAGCAGCGTTGAGGGCAGCACAGATACGCAGTATTTT
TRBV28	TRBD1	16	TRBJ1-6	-	CASSGDRGPYNSPLHF	TGTGCCAGCAGTGGAGACAGGGGCCCCTATAATTCACCCCTCCACTTT
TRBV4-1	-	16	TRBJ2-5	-	CASSQDPGQGYQDQYF	TGCGCCAGCAGCCAAGATCCGGGGCAGGGTTATCAAGACCAGTACTTC
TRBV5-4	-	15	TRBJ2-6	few	CASNQGSSGANVLTF	TGTGCCAGCAACCAAGGGAGCTCTGGGGCCAACGTCCTGACTTTC
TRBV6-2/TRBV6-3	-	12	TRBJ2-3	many	CASSFPGKWQYF	TGTGCCAGCAGTTTCCCAGGGAAGTGGCAATATTTT
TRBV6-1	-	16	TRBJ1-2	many	CASSVYPDTSPYGYTF	TGTGCCAGCAGTGTATACCCTGACACGTCGCCCTATGGCTACACCTTC
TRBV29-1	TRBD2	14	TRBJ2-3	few	CSVEQRGGTDTQYF	TGCAGCGTTGAACAGCGGGGGGGCACAGATACGCAGTATTTT
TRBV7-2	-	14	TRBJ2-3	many	CASSAGRSADTQYF	TGTGCCAGCAGCGCCGGCCGTTCCGCAGATACGCAGTATTTT
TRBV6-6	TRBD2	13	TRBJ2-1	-	CASRPSGVNEQFF	TGTGCCAGCAGACCTAGCGGGGTTAATGAGCAGTTCTTC
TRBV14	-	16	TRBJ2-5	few	CASSQYKGTYQETQYF	TGTGCCAGCAGCCAATACAAGGGGACGTACCAAGAGACCCAGTACTTC